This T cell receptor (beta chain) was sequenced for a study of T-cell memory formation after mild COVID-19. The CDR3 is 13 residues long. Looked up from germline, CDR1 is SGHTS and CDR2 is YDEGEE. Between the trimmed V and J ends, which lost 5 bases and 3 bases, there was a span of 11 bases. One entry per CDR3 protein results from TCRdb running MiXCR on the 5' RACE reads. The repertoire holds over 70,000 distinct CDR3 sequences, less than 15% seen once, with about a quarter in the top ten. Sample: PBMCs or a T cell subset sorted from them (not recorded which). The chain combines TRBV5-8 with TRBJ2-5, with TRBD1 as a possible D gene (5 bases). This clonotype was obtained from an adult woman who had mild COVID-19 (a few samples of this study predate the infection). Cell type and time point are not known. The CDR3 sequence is CASRRQGEETQYF. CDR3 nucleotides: TGTGCCAGCAGACGCCAGGGTGAAGAGACCCAGTACTTC.